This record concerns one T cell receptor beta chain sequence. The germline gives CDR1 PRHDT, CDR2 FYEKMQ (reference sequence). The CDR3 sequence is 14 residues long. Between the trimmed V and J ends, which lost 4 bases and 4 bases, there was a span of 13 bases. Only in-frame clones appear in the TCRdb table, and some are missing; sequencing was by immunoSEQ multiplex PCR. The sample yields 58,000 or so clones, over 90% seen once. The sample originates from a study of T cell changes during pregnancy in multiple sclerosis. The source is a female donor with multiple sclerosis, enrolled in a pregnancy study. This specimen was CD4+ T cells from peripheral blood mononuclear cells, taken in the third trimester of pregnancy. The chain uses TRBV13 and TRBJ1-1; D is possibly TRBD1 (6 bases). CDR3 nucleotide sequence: TGTGCCAGCAGCTCCCCGACAGGTCTCACTGAAGCTTTCTTT. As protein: CASSSPTGLTEAFF.